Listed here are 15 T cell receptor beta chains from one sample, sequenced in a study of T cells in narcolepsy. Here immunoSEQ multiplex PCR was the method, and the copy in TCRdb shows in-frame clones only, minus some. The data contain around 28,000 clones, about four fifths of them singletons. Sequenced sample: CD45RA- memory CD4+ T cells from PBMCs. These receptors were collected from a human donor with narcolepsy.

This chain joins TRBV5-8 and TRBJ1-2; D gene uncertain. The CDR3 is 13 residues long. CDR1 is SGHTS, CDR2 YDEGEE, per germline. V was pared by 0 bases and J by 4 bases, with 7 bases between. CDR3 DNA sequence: TGTGCCAGCAGCTTGGAGCAAGCCTATGGCTACACCTTC. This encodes CASSLEQAYGYTF.

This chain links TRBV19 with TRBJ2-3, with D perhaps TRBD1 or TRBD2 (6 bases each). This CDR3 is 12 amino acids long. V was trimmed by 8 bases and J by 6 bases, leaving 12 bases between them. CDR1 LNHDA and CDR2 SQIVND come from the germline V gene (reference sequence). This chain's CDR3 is CASGGGVDTQYF. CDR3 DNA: TGTGCCAGTGGGGGCGGGGTCGATACGCAGTATTTT.

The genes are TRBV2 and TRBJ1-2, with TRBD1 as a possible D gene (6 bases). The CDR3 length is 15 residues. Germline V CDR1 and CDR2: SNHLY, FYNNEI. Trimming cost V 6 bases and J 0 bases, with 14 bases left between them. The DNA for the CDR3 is TGTGCCAGCAGCAAACCGGGACACGCTAACTATGGCTACACCTTC. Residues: CASSKPGHANYGYTF.

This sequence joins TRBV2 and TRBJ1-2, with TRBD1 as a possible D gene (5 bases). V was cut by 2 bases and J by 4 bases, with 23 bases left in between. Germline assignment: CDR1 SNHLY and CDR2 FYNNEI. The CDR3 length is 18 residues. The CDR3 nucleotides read TGTGCCAGCAGTGAATATCGTGGGGCAATATCCTTGGGCTATGGCTACACCTTC. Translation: CASSEYRGAISLGYGYTF.

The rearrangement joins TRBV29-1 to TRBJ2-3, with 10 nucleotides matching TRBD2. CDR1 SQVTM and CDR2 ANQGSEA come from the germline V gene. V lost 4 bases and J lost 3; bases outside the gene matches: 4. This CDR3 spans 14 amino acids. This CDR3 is CSVGGTSETDTQYF. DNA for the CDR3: TGCAGCGTTGGGGGGACTAGCGAGACAGATACGCAGTATTTT.

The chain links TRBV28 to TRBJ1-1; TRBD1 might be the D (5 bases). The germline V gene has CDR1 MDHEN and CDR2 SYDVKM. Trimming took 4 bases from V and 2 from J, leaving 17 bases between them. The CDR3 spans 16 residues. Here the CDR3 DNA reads TGTGCCAGCAGTTCCACGTTGGGGGGGACCAACACTGAAGCTTTCTTT. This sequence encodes CASSSTLGGTNTEAFF.

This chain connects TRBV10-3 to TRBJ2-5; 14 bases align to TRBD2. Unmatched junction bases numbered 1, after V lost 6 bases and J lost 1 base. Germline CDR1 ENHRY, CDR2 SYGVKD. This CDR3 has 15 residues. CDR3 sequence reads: CAIRGTSGGQETQYF. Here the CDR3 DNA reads TGTGCCATCAGGGGGACTAGCGGGGGCCAAGAGACCCAGTACTTC.

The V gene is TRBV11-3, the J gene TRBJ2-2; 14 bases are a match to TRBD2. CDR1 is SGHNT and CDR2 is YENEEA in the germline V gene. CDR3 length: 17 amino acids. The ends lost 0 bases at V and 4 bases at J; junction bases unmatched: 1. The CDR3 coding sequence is TGTGCCAGCAGCTTAGACGGGACTAGCGGGGGCACCGGGGAGCTGTTTTTT. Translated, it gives CASSLDGTSGGTGELFF.

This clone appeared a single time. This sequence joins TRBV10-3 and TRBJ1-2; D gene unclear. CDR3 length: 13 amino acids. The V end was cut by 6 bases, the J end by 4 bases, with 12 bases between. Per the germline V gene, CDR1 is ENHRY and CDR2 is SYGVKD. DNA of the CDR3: TGTGCCATCAGGAAAATGGGGAGCTATGGCTACACCTTC. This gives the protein CAIRKMGSYGYTF.

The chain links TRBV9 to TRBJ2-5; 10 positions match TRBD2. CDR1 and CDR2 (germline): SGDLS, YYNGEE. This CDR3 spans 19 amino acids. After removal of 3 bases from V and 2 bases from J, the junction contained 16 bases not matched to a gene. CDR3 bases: TGTGCCAGCAGCGGCGGGGCTAGCGGGGGCCGAACCAAACAAGAGACCCAGTACTTC. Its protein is CASSGGASGGRTKQETQYF.

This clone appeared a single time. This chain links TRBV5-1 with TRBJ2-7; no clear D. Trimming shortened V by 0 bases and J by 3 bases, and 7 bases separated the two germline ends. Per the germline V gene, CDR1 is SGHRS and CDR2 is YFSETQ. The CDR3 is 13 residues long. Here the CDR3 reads CASSLEGIYEQYF. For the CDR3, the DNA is TGCGCCAGCAGCTTGGAAGGGATCTACGAGCAGTACTTC.

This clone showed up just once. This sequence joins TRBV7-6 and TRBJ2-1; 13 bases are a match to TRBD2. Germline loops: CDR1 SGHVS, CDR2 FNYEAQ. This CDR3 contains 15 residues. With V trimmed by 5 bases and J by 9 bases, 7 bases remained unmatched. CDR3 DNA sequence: TGTGCCAGCAGCCAAACTAGCGGGGGGGCTTTTGAGCAGTTCTTC. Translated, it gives CASSQTSGGAFEQFF. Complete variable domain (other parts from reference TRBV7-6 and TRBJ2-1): GAGVSQSPRYKVTKRGQDVALRCDPISGHVSLYWYRQALGQGPEFLTYFNYEAQQDKSGLPNDRFSAERPEGSISTLTIQRTEQRDSAMYRCASSQTSGGAFEQFFGPGTRLTVL.

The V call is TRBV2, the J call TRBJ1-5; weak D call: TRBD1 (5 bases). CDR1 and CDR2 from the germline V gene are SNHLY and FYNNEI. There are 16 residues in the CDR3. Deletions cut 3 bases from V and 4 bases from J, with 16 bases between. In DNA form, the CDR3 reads TGTGCCAGCAGTGATCAGGGTTCTTTTCCTAATCAGCCCCAGCATTTT. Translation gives CASSDQGSFPNQPQHF.

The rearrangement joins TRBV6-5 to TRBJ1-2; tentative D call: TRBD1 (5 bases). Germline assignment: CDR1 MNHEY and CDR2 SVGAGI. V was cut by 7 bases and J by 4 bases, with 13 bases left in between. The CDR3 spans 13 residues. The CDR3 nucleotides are TGTGCCAGCAAAATAGACAGAACCTATGGCTACACCTTC. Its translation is CASKIDRTYGYTF.

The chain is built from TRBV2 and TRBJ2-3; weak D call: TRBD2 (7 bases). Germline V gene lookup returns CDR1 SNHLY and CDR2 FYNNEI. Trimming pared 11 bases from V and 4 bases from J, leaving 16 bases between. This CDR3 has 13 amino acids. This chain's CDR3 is CALRVGGADTQYF. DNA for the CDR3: TGTGCCCTCAGGGTAGGGGGGGCAGATACGCAGTATTTT.